Following are 13 T cell receptor beta chains from one sample sequenced in a study of monozygotic twins with inflammatory bowel disease. TCRdb reanalyzed the 5' RACE reads and collapses them to one entry per CDR3 protein, without DNA. This sample lists approximately 210,000 distinct CDR3 sequences; its ten largest clones have 7.5% to 8%. The material sequenced was blood. The receptor source for this set is a human donor with ulcerative colitis or Crohn's disease, or a healthy co-twin of an affected twin (not recorded which).

The gene calls are TRBV7-3 and TRBJ2-2; TCRdb designates TRBD1, a call that cannot be tested without DNA. Germline V gene sequence: CDR1 SGHTA, CDR2 FQGTGA. CDR3 length equals 15 residues. CDR3 sequence: CASSLTAGQTGELFF.

The chain carries TRBV20-1 and TRBJ2-1; TCRdb reports TRBD1, a call that lacks DNA to check it against. In germline, CDR1 is DFQATT, CDR2 SNEGSKA (reference sequence). The CDR3 extends over 15 amino acids. The chain's CDR3 is CSAPDAGGNDYEQFF.

This chain links TRBV19 with TRBJ1-1. Germline CDR1 is LNHDA and CDR2 is SQIVND (reference sequence). The CDR3 consists of 12 residues. The CDR3 is CASSRSNTEAFF.

The rearrangement links TRBV20-1 to TRBJ1-3; the TCRdb D gene call, TRBD1, has no DNA to confirm it. The CDR3 is made up of 13 amino acids. Germline CDR1 reads DFQATT; CDR2 reads SNEGSKA (reference sequence). The CDR3 sequence is CSAPGGSGNTIYF.

V usage is TRBV7-2 and J usage is TRBJ2-1; TCRdb calls TRBD2, which cannot be checked without DNA. This CDR3 has 13 residues. CDR1 and CDR2 from the germline V gene are SGHTA and FQGNSA. The chain's CDR3 is CASTLPVHSGQFF.

V and J are TRBV19 and TRBJ1-2; with no DNA, the TCRdb D assignment of TRBD1 cannot be verified. Germline CDR1 LNHDA, CDR2 SQIVND (reference sequence). The CDR3 runs to 16 residues. The CDR3 sequence is CASSTYRGGPWDGYTF.

The V call is TRBV6-5, the J call TRBJ1-1; with no DNA, the TCRdb D assignment of TRBD1 cannot be verified. The length of the CDR3 is 15 residues. Germline V gene data show CDR1 as MNHEY and CDR2 as SVGAGI. This chain's CDR3 is CASSYLGQQNTEAFF.

Here the CDR3 reads CSVEGLGKTQYF. The J gene is TRBJ2-5, the V gene TRBV29-1. This CDR3 has 12 residues. CDR1 is SQVTM, CDR2 ANQGSEA, per germline.

This sequence joins TRBV7-2 and TRBJ2-7; absent DNA, TCRdb's TRBD1 call cannot be checked. Looked up from germline, CDR1 is SGHTA and CDR2 is FQGNSA. This CDR3 contains 16 residues. The CDR3 protein is CASSVQGAPGSYEQYF.

The chain joins TRBV4-2 to TRBJ2-1; TCRdb's D gene call, TRBD2, goes unchecked for lack of DNA. Germline CDR1 is LGHNA and CDR2 is YNFKEQ. The length of the CDR3 is 17 residues. The CDR3 spells CASSLITRRNSYNEQIF.

The chain recombines TRBV19 with TRBJ2-2; the D call of TRBD1 rests on TCRdb alone, since no DNA is present to check it. This CDR3 is built from 15 residues. The germline V gene has CDR1 LNHDA and CDR2 SQIVND (reference sequence). The CDR3 spells CASRIRTGDTGELFF.

This rearrangement joins TRBV30 to TRBJ1-5. There are 15 residues in the CDR3. Germline-derived CDR1 and CDR2 are GTSNPN and SVGIG (reference sequence). The CDR3 loop reads CAWSVDKYSNQPQHF. Variable domain in full (rest from reference TRBV30 and TRBJ1-5): SQTIHQWPATLVQPVGSPLSLECTVEGTSNPNLYWYRQAAGRGLQLLFYSVGIGQISSEVPQNLSASRPQDRQFILSSKKLLLSDSGFYLCAWSVDKYSNQPQHFGDGTRLSIL.

The chain is built from TRBV12-3 or TRBV12-4 and TRBJ1-1. This CDR3 is 11 amino acids long. The CDR3: CASSRRTEAFF.